This TCR beta chain came from a study of Graves' ophthalmopathy and Graves' hyperthyroidism. Findings and caveats of the study: Detected in blood as well were most expanded thyroid clonotypes with frequency above 0.001.

About this clonotype: Antigen: not known. A much larger clone lies one base from this, so it may be a read error.

Germline-derived CDR1 and CDR2 are ENHRY and SYGVKD. The CDR3 runs to 15 residues. Exclusion applied to patients with other autoimmune diseases, uncontrolled infections, pregnancy or lactation. Diagnosis was based on clinical symptoms, serum thyroxine, TRAb, thyroid ultrasound and orbital computed tomography. RNA transcripts provided the template for amplifying TCR beta CDR3 regions. An initial RT-PCR round employing HTBI primers preceded a second-round multiplex PCR. TCRdb analysed the multiplex PCR reads with MiXCR anew, one entry per CDR3 protein. Here the sample spans about 740,000 distinct CDR3 sequences, 40% being singletons.

The chain couples TRBV10-3 to TRBJ1-1; D is unresolved. This sequence originates from an adult man with Graves' ophthalmopathy. Material: peripheral blood. Written as DNA, the CDR3 is TGTGCCATCAGTTCCTTGACTGGGGTTAGGGCTGAAGCTCTCTTT. This translates into CAISSLTGVRAEALF.